Listed below are T cell receptor beta chains from one sample, sequenced in a study of blood T cell repertoires in COVID-19. The method was immunoSEQ multiplex PCR; TCRdb's version includes in-frame clones alone and lacks a portion of them. This sample has approximately 210,000 clones; 70% to 90% occur once, and the top ten carry around 1.5%. The specimen was peripheral blood. These TCRs come from a young man with active or convalescent COVID-19. Each CDR3 is given with its conserved first and last residue. The order of the fields is D gene, V gene, J gene, clone size, CDR3 protein, CDR3 DNA. The D gene is left open where the match is weak. Clone size is stated in some rows and not others, as once, few, many or a class when expanded.

-	TRBV7-2	TRBJ2-1	-	CASSLGSPSAYNEQFF	TGTGCCAGCAGCTTAGGGTCTCCTAGCGCCTACAATGAGCAGTTCTTC
TRBD2	TRBV5-6	TRBJ2-3	-	CASSWIRLAGSDTQYF	TGTGCCAGCAGCTGGATACGACTAGCGGGATCAGATACGCAGTATTTT
TRBD1	TRBV19	TRBJ2-7	-	CASSIGLGQGSYEQYF	TGTGCCAGTAGTATAGGTCTGGGACAGGGTTCCTACGAGCAGTACTTC
-	TRBV6-4	TRBJ1-2	-	CASSDSPAGGYTF	TGTGCCAGCAGTGACTCCCCGGCGGGGGGCTACACCTTC
TRBD2	TRBV30	TRBJ2-1	-	CAFLAGVETEQFF	TGTGCCTTCCTAGCGGGAGTCGAAACGGAGCAGTTCTTC
TRBD1	TRBV6-1	TRBJ2-7	-	CASSDRDRGPSYEQYF	TGTGCCAGCAGTGACCGGGACAGGGGGCCGTCCTACGAGCAGTACTTC
TRBD1	TRBV11-2	TRBJ2-7	-	CASSLVGTGNYEQYF	TGTGCCAGCAGCTTAGTAGGGACAGGAAACTACGAGCAGTACTTC
TRBD1	TRBV12-3/TRBV12-4	TRBJ2-1	-	CASSENRGNEQFF	TGTGCCAGCAGTGAGAACAGGGGGAATGAGCAGTTCTTC
-	TRBV3-1/TRBV3-2	TRBJ2-5	once	CASSQRGSGFQETQYF	TGTGCCAGCAGCCAAAGGGGATCGGGTTTTCAAGAGACCCAGTACTTC
-	TRBV7-2	TRBJ2-1	-	CASSPNPYYNEQFF	TGTGCCAGCAGTCCGAATCCCTACTACAATGAGCAGTTCTTC
-	TRBV5-1	TRBJ2-7	-	CASSLVGGTYEQYF	TGCGCCAGCAGCTTGGTAGGAGGGACCTACGAGCAGTACTTC
TRBD2	TRBV9	TRBJ2-2	-	CASSQRGGASGELFF	TGTGCCAGCAGCCAAAGGGGAGGGGCCAGCGGGGAGCTGTTTTTT
TRBD2	TRBV2	TRBJ2-7	-	CASSEWGTSGTNSYEQYF	TGTGCCAGCAGTGAATGGGGGACTAGCGGGACGAACTCCTACGAGCAGTACTTC
TRBD2	TRBV28	TRBJ2-5	-	CASEAAHGGETQYF	TGTGCCAGCGAAGCAGCGCACGGGGGGGAGACCCAGTACTTC
-	TRBV5-1	TRBJ2-3	-	CASSSGQRTDTQYF	TGCGCCAGCAGTTCCGGACAGCGCACAGATACGCAGTATTTT
TRBD1	TRBV7-6	TRBJ1-1	-	CASSPGQATWTEAFF	TGTGCCAGCAGCCCGGGACAGGCCACTTGGACTGAAGCTTTCTTT
TRBD1	TRBV28	TRBJ1-3	-	CASRITGGGNTIYF	TGTGCCAGCAGGATCACAGGGGGCGGAAACACCATATATTTT
-	TRBV7-8	TRBJ2-7	-	CASSPTYEQYF	TGTGCCAGCAGCCCCACCTACGAGCAGTACTTC
-	TRBV6-2/TRBV6-3	TRBJ2-1	few	CASSTSSYNEQFF	TGTGCTAGTAGCACTAGCTCCTACAATGAGCAGTTCTTC
-	TRBV27	TRBJ1-3	-	CASSSRPPQGVGSSGNTIYF	TGTGCCAGCAGTTCCCGCCCCCCACAGGGCGTCGGTTCTTCGGGAAACACCATATATTTT
-	TRBV19	TRBJ2-7	-	CASSNSYEQYF	TGTGCCAGTAGTAACAGCTACGAGCAGTACTTC
-	TRBV24-1	TRBJ1-5	-	CATSSSSNQPQHF	TGTGCCACCAGCTCCTCGAGCAATCAGCCCCAGCATTTT
-	TRBV9	TRBJ2-2	-	CASSVVGATGELFF	TGTGCCAGCAGCGTAGTGGGAGCCACCGGGGAGCTGTTTTTT
TRBD1	TRBV9	TRBJ2-5	-	CASSPGGTQYF	TGTGCCAGCAGTCCAGGGGGGACCCAGTACTTC
-	TRBV15	TRBJ2-7	-	CATSRDHSAEQYF	TGTGCCACCAGCAGAGATCACTCCGCCGAGCAGTACTTC
-	TRBV5-4	TRBJ1-2	-	CASSLETATNYGYTF	TGTGCCAGCAGCTTGGAGACAGCCACTAACTATGGCTACACCTTC
TRBD2	TRBV14	TRBJ2-5	few	CASSQELGGLGETQYF	TGTGCCAGCAGCCAAGAATTGGGGGGACTAGGAGAGACCCAGTACTTC
-	TRBV27	TRBJ2-7	-	CASQLSGRAYEQYF	TGTGCCAGCCAATTAAGCGGGCGCGCCTACGAGCAGTACTTC
-	TRBV10-3	TRBJ2-1	-	CAISESAGGPYNEQFF	TGTGCCATCAGTGAGTCAGCTGGCGGGCCCTACAATGAGCAGTTCTTC
-	TRBV28	TRBJ1-2	-	CASRNRANYGYTF	TGTGCCAGCAGAAACAGGGCTAACTATGGCTACACCTTC
TRBD2	TRBV9	TRBJ2-1	-	CASSEGGRGHEQFF	TGTGCCAGCAGCGAGGGCGGGAGGGGACATGAGCAGTTCTTC
-	TRBV29-1	TRBJ2-1	-	CSVVGTTQPPYNEQFF	TGCAGCGTTGTAGGAACGACTCAGCCCCCCTACAATGAGCAGTTCTTC
TRBD1	TRBV3-1/TRBV3-2	TRBJ2-1	-	CASSQESQGNYNEQFF	TGTGCCAGCAGCCAAGAGTCACAGGGGAACTACAATGAGCAGTTCTTC
TRBD1	TRBV7-6	TRBJ2-5	-	CASSRGTDPGTQYF	TGTGCCAGCAGCCGTGGGACAGACCCGGGGACCCAGTACTTC
-	TRBV28	TRBJ2-7	-	CASSLVAGLYEQYF	TGTGCCAGCAGTTTAGTCGCGGGACTTTACGAGCAGTACTTC
-	TRBV19	TRBJ2-1	-	CASSSQYYNEQFF	TGTGCCAGTAGTAGTCAGTACTACAATGAGCAGTTCTTC
-	TRBV19	TRBJ1-5	-	CASTRQRYSNQPQHF	TGTGCCAGTACTCGACAGCGCTATAGCAATCAGCCCCAGCATTTT
-	TRBV28	TRBJ1-4	-	CATASGGTEKLFF	TGTGCCACTGCGTCGGGGGGCACTGAAAAACTGTTTTTT